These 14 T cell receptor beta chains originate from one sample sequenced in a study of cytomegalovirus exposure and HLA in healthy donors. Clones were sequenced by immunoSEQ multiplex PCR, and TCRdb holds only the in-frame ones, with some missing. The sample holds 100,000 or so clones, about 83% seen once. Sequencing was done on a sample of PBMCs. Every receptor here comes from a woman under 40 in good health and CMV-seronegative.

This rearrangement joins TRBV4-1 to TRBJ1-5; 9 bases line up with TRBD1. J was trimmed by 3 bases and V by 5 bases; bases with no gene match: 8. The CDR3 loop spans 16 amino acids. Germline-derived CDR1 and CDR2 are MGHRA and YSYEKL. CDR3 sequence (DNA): TGCGCCAGCAGCACCCAACAGGGGGCCTACAATCAGCCCCAGCATTTT. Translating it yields CASSTQQGAYNQPQHF.

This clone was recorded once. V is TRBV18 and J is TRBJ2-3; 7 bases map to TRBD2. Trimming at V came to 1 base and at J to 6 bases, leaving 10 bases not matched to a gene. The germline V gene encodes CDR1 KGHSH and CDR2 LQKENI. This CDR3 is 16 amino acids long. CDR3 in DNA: TGTGCCAGCTCACCACAAAACAGGATCGGGGGGGATACGCAGTATTTT. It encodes CASSPQNRIGGDTQYF.

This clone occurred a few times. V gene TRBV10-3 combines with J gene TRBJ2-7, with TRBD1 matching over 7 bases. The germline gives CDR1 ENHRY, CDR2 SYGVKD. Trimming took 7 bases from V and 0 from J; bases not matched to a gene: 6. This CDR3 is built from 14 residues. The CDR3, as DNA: TGTGCCATCAAGGGGACAGAGAGCTCCTACGAGCAGTACTTC. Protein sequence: CAIKGTESSYEQYF.

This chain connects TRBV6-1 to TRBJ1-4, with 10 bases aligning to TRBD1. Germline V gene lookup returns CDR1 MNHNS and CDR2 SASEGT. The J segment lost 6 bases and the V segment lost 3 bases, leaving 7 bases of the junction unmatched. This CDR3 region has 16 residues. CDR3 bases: TGTGCCAGCAGTGATCGCCCGGGACAGGGGTATGAAAAACTGTTTTTT. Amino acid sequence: CASSDRPGQGYEKLFF.

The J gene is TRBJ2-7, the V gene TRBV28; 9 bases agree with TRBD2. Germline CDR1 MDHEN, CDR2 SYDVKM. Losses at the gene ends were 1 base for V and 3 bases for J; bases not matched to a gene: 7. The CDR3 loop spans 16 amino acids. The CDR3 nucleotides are TGTGCCAGCAGTTTATTAACTAGCGGGCGATTCTACGAGCAGTACTTC. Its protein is CASSLLTSGRFYEQYF.

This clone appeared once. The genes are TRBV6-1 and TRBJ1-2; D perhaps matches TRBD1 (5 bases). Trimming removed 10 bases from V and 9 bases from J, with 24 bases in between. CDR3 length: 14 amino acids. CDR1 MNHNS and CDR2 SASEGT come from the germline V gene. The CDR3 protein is CATPGLPAGQSYTF. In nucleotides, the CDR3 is TGTGCCACCCCCGGGCTCCCGGCAGGGCAGAGCTACACCTTC.

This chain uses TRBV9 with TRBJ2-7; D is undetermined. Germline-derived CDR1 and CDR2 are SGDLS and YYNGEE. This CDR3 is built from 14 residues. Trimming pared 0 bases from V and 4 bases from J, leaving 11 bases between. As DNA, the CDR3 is TGTGCCAGCAGCGTAGCTCCCCAGATTTACGAGCAGTACTTC. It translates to CASSVAPQIYEQYF.

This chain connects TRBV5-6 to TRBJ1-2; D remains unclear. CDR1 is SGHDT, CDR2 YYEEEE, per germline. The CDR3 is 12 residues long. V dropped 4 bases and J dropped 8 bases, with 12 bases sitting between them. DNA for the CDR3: TGTGCCAGCAGCATCCTGGGAGGCGGCTACACCTTC. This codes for CASSILGGGYTF.

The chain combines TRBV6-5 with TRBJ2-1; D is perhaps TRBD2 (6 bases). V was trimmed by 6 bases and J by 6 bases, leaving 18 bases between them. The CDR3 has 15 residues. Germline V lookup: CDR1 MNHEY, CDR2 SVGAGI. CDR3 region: CASSSRGGLGNEQFF. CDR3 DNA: TGTGCCAGCAGCTCCCGCGGAGGGCTAGGCAATGAGCAGTTCTTC.

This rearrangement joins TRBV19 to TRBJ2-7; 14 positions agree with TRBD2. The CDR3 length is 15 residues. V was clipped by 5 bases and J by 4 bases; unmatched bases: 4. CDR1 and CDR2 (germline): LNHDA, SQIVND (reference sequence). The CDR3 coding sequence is TGTGCCAGTAGTCCACGGACTAGCGGGGGGTACGAGCAGTACTTC. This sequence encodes CASSPRTSGGYEQYF.

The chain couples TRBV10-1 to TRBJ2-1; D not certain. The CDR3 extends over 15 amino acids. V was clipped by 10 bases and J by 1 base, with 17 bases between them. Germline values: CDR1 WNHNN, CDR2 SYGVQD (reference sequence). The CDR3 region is CATAVDKTSYNEQFF. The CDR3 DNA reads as TGCGCCACTGCAGTTGACAAAACTTCCTACAATGAGCAGTTCTTC.

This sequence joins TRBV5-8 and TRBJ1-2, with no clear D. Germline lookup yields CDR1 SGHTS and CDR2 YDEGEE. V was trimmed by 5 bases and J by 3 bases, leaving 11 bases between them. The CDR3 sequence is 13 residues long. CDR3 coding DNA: TGTGCCAGCAGAAGTGGCCCTCACTATGGCTACACCTTC. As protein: CASRSGPHYGYTF.

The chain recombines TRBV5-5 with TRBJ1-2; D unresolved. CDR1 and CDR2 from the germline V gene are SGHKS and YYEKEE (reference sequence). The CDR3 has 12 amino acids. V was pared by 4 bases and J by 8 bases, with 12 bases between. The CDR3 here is CASSLPGGGYTF. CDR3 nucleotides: TGTGCCAGCAGCCTTCCGGGAGGGGGCTACACCTTC.

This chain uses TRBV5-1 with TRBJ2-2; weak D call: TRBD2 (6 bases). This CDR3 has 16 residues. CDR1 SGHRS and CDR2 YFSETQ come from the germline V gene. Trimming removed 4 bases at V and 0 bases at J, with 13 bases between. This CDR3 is CASSPAGLSNTGELFF. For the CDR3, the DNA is TGCGCCAGCAGCCCCGCGGGGTTGTCGAACACCGGGGAGCTGTTTTTT.